This is a list of T cell receptor beta chains from one sample in a study of blood T cells in healthy people across ages. One entry per CDR3 protein results from TCRdb running MiXCR on the 5' RACE reads. The sample lists over 1,300,000 distinct CDR3 sequences; 55% to 75% were seen once. Sequences were obtained from blood. These receptors were collected from a man aged 18 to 29 in good health. The CDR3 runs from the conserved cysteine through the conserved F or W. The order of the fields is V gene, D gene, J gene, clone size, CDR3 length, CDR3 DNA, CDR3 protein. D genes are given only for firm matches. Size values are once, few and many counts, or a class for expanded clones, and some rows have none.

V gene: TRBV24-1; D gene: -; J gene: TRBJ1-2; clone size: -; CDR3 length: 9; CDR3 DNA: TGTGCCACACAAGATGGCTACACCTTC; CDR3 protein: CATQDGYTF
V gene: TRBV12-3/TRBV12-4; D gene: -; J gene: TRBJ2-1; clone size: -; CDR3 length: 12; CDR3 DNA: TGTGCCAGCAGTTTTGGGCGGAATGAGCAGTTCTTC; CDR3 protein: CASSFGRNEQFF
V gene: TRBV3-1; D gene: -; J gene: TRBJ2-1; clone size: once; CDR3 length: 15; CDR3 DNA: TGTGCCAGCAAGTCGGGCCAGTTACCCCTAAATGAGCAGTTCTTC; CDR3 protein: CASKSGQLPLNEQFF
V gene: TRBV7-8; D gene: -; J gene: TRBJ1-1; clone size: -; CDR3 length: 16; CDR3 DNA: TGCGCCAGCAGCTTAGTACACTCAGGGGCGGGGATTGAAGCTTTCTTT; CDR3 protein: CASSLVHSGAGIEAFF
V gene: TRBV7-2; D gene: TRBD2; J gene: TRBJ2-3; clone size: -; CDR3 length: 13; CDR3 DNA: TGTGCCAGCAGCCCCGACGGGGGGAATACGCAGTATTTT; CDR3 protein: CASSPDGGNTQYF
V gene: TRBV18; D gene: -; J gene: TRBJ1-5; clone size: -; CDR3 length: 14; CDR3 DNA: TGTGCCAGCTCACAACGACAAGGGCATCAGCCCCAGCATTTT; CDR3 protein: CASSQRQGHQPQHF
V gene: TRBV4-2; D gene: -; J gene: TRBJ2-5; clone size: -; CDR3 length: 15; CDR3 DNA: TGTGCCAGCAGCCAAGTCGACAGGATCCAAGAGACCCAGTACTTC; CDR3 protein: CASSQVDRIQETQYF
V gene: TRBV11-2; D gene: TRBD1; J gene: TRBJ2-4; clone size: -; CDR3 length: 17; CDR3 DNA: TGTGCCAGCAGCTTTCTCGGCGGACAGGGGCCTAATGACATTCAGTACTTC; CDR3 protein: CASSFLGGQGPNDIQYF
V gene: TRBV5-5; D gene: -; J gene: TRBJ2-7; clone size: -; CDR3 length: 12; CDR3 DNA: TGTGCCAGCAGCGACAGCATGTACGAGCAGTACTTC; CDR3 protein: CASSDSMYEQYF
V gene: TRBV7-9; D gene: -; J gene: TRBJ2-3; clone size: -; CDR3 length: 16; CDR3 DNA: TGTGCCAGCAGCTGGGGTAGCGCCGGAGGCACAGATACGCAGTATTTT; CDR3 protein: CASSWGSAGGTDTQYF
V gene: TRBV10-3; D gene: -; J gene: TRBJ2-7; clone size: few; CDR3 length: 13; CDR3 DNA: TGTGCCATCAGTGAACAGAAATTCTACGAGCAGTACTTC; CDR3 protein: CAISEQKFYEQYF
V gene: TRBV18; D gene: -; J gene: TRBJ2-5; clone size: few; CDR3 length: 14; CDR3 DNA: TGTGCCAGCTCACCGCCTGTTGGAAAAGAGACCCAGTACTTC; CDR3 protein: CASSPPVGKETQYF
V gene: TRBV5-5; D gene: TRBD2; J gene: TRBJ2-7; clone size: -; CDR3 length: 15; CDR3 DNA: TGTGCCAGCAGCTTGGGGACTAGCGGGAGATGCGAGCAGTACTTC; CDR3 protein: CASSLGTSGRCEQYF
V gene: TRBV11-2; D gene: -; J gene: TRBJ2-1; clone size: -; CDR3 length: 11; CDR3 DNA: TGTGCCAGCGGTCGCCCCCTTGAGCAGTTCTTC; CDR3 protein: CASGRPLEQFF
V gene: TRBV4-2; D gene: -; J gene: TRBJ2-5; clone size: -; CDR3 length: 13; CDR3 DNA: TGTGCCAGCAGCCAAGTGGAGGGCTACGAGCTGTACTTC; CDR3 protein: CASSQVEGYELYF
V gene: TRBV10-2; D gene: -; J gene: TRBJ1-2; clone size: -; CDR3 length: 15; CDR3 DNA: TGCGCCAGCAGTGAGTCAGGGGTGTCGAACTATGGCTACACCTTC; CDR3 protein: CASSESGVSNYGYTF
V gene: TRBV21-1; D gene: -; J gene: TRBJ1-2; clone size: -; CDR3 length: 16; CDR3 DNA: TGTGCCAGCAGCAAACTCCCCATCTCAGGGGGGAACGGCTACACCTTC; CDR3 protein: CASSKLPISGGNGYTF
V gene: TRBV6-6; D gene: -; J gene: TRBJ2-7; clone size: few; CDR3 length: 14; CDR3 DNA: TGTGCCAGCAGTTACGGCAGGCTCTCCTACGAGCAGTACTTC; CDR3 protein: CASSYGRLSYEQYF
V gene: TRBV7-9; D gene: -; J gene: TRBJ2-3; clone size: -; CDR3 length: 11; CDR3 DNA: TGTGCCAGCAGCTTGGACCATACGCAGTATTTT; CDR3 protein: CASSLDHTQYF
V gene: TRBV2; D gene: -; J gene: TRBJ2-7; clone size: -; CDR3 length: 16; CDR3 DNA: TGTGCCAGCAGTGAAGCCCAGGGGATGACTTCCTACGAGCAGTACTTC; CDR3 protein: CASSEAQGMTSYEQYF
V gene: TRBV5-1; D gene: TRBD1; J gene: TRBJ1-2; clone size: -; CDR3 length: 16; CDR3 DNA: TGCGCCAGCAGCTTGGTGACAGGGGGCGCAACGGATGGCTACACCTTC; CDR3 protein: CASSLVTGGATDGYTF
V gene: TRBV5-1; D gene: TRBD1; J gene: TRBJ1-1; clone size: -; CDR3 length: 17; CDR3 DNA: TGCGCCAGCAGCCACAACACAACAGGGGTCGTGTCGGCTGAAGCTTTCTTT; CDR3 protein: CASSHNTTGVVSAEAFF
V gene: TRBV6-5; D gene: -; J gene: TRBJ2-7; clone size: -; CDR3 length: 13; CDR3 DNA: TGTGCCAGCACCACGGGGCAGGGTTACGAGCAGTACTTC; CDR3 protein: CASTTGQGYEQYF
V gene: TRBV11-2; D gene: -; J gene: TRBJ2-1; clone size: -; CDR3 length: 15; CDR3 DNA: TGTGCCAGCAGCTCCCGCTCGGGAGCTGGCAATGAGCAGTTCTTC; CDR3 protein: CASSSRSGAGNEQFF
V gene: TRBV12-3/TRBV12-4; D gene: -; J gene: TRBJ2-7; clone size: -; CDR3 length: 14; CDR3 DNA: TGTGCCAGCAGGCCCGAAGCGGGCGCCTACGAGCAGTACTTC; CDR3 protein: CASRPEAGAYEQYF
V gene: TRBV27; D gene: TRBD2; J gene: TRBJ2-7; clone size: -; CDR3 length: 15; CDR3 DNA: TGTGCCAGCAGTGTGACTAGCGGATATTCCTACGAGCAGTACTTC; CDR3 protein: CASSVTSGYSYEQYF
V gene: TRBV4-3; D gene: -; J gene: TRBJ2-6; clone size: once; CDR3 length: 16; CDR3 DNA: TGCGCCAGCAGCCAGGAACCGGGATCTGGGGCCAACGTCCTGACTTTC; CDR3 protein: CASSQEPGSGANVLTF
V gene: TRBV2; D gene: TRBD2; J gene: TRBJ2-3; clone size: few; CDR3 length: 14; CDR3 DNA: TGTGCCAGCAGGTCCGGGACTAGCGGGGATACGCAGTATTTT; CDR3 protein: CASRSGTSGDTQYF
V gene: TRBV27; D gene: TRBD2; J gene: TRBJ2-7; clone size: -; CDR3 length: 14; CDR3 DNA: TGTGCCAGCAGTTTAGGGGACGGGAGGAACGAGCAGTACTTC; CDR3 protein: CASSLGDGRNEQYF
V gene: TRBV29-1; D gene: TRBD1; J gene: TRBJ1-1; clone size: -; CDR3 length: 15; CDR3 DNA: TGCAGCGTTGAAGGTGGACAGGTGACGAGCACTGAAGCTTTCTTT; CDR3 protein: CSVEGGQVTSTEAFF
V gene: TRBV7-6; D gene: TRBD2; J gene: TRBJ2-1; clone size: -; CDR3 length: 16; CDR3 DNA: TGTGCCAGCAGCCAAGATGGAAGCGGGGGGACGAATGAGCAGTTCTTC; CDR3 protein: CASSQDGSGGTNEQFF
V gene: TRBV6-5; D gene: -; J gene: TRBJ2-7; clone size: -; CDR3 length: 15; CDR3 DNA: TGTGCCAGCAGTTACCTAGGGGGTCGCTCCTACGAGCAGTACTTC; CDR3 protein: CASSYLGGRSYEQYF
V gene: TRBV27; D gene: -; J gene: TRBJ1-1; clone size: -; CDR3 length: 13; CDR3 DNA: TGTGCCAGCAGTTTTGCAGATAACACTGAAGCTTTCTTT; CDR3 protein: CASSFADNTEAFF
V gene: TRBV12-3/TRBV12-4; D gene: -; J gene: TRBJ1-2; clone size: few; CDR3 length: 16; CDR3 DNA: TGTGCCAGCAGTTTGGGTCCGGGAAGGATCCCCTATGGCTACACCTTC; CDR3 protein: CASSLGPGRIPYGYTF
V gene: TRBV27; D gene: -; J gene: TRBJ2-7; clone size: few; CDR3 length: 14; CDR3 DNA: TGTGCCAGCAGTTTAGGGGGTATCGGGTACGAGCAGTACTTC; CDR3 protein: CASSLGGIGYEQYF
V gene: TRBV3-1; D gene: -; J gene: TRBJ1-2; clone size: -; CDR3 length: 14; CDR3 DNA: TGTGCCAGCAGCCAAGGGGGGAGTCTGGATGGCTACACCTTC; CDR3 protein: CASSQGGSLDGYTF
V gene: TRBV12-3/TRBV12-4; D gene: -; J gene: TRBJ2-1; clone size: -; CDR3 length: 15; CDR3 DNA: TGTGCCAGCAGTACAGCTGACTCCCTGGGAAAGGAGCAGTTCTTC; CDR3 protein: CASSTADSLGKEQFF
V gene: TRBV7-2; D gene: TRBD2; J gene: TRBJ2-7; clone size: once; CDR3 length: 17; CDR3 DNA: TGTGCCAGCAGCTTAGCGGGGACTAGCGGGATCCACTACGAGCAGTACTTC; CDR3 protein: CASSLAGTSGIHYEQYF
V gene: TRBV14; D gene: -; J gene: TRBJ2-1; clone size: -; CDR3 length: 16; CDR3 DNA: TGTGCCAGCAGCCAAGTTTCCGGACTTGGACCCCATGAGCAGTTCTTC; CDR3 protein: CASSQVSGLGPHEQFF
V gene: TRBV20-1; D gene: TRBD2; J gene: TRBJ2-5; clone size: few; CDR3 length: 17; CDR3 DNA: TGCAGTGCTAGAGGGTCTAGCGGGGGTCTTCGCCTAGAGACCCAGTACTTC; CDR3 protein: CSARGSSGGLRLETQYF
V gene: TRBV3-1; D gene: -; J gene: TRBJ2-7; clone size: -; CDR3 length: 13; CDR3 DNA: TGTGCCAGCAGCCAAGTTCGGTTCTACGAGCAGTACTTC; CDR3 protein: CASSQVRFYEQYF
V gene: TRBV7-9; D gene: -; J gene: TRBJ2-5; clone size: -; CDR3 length: 12; CDR3 DNA: TGTGCCAGCAGCTCCCGTTTCGGGGAGCAGTACTTC; CDR3 protein: CASSSRFGEQYF
V gene: TRBV27; D gene: TRBD2; J gene: TRBJ2-7; clone size: -; CDR3 length: 14; CDR3 DNA: TGTGCCAGCAGGGGTAGCGGGGTGATCTACGAGCAGTACTTC; CDR3 protein: CASRGSGVIYEQYF
V gene: TRBV27; D gene: TRBD1; J gene: TRBJ2-7; clone size: once; CDR3 length: 15; CDR3 DNA: TGTGCCAGCAGTTTCGCCCACAGGGGAGCCTACGAGCAGTACTTC; CDR3 protein: CASSFAHRGAYEQYF